Below, one T cell receptor beta chain is given with its context. The CDR3 is 15 residues long. Germline V gene lookup returns CDR1 DFQATT and CDR2 SNEGSKA (reference sequence). V was shortened by 6 bases and J by 5 bases, with 21 bases between the two germline ends. TCRdb re-derived calls from the RT-PCR reads in MiXCR, one entry per CDR3 protein. Of hundreds of thousands of distinct CDR3 sequences detected, around 14% appear once; the ten largest clones hold around 3.3%. The clonotype comes from a female donor in good health, serving as a healthy control. The gene calls are TRBV20-1 and TRBJ2-3, with D possibly TRBD1 on 5 matching bases. The material sequenced was memory CD4+ T cells from blood. In DNA form, the CDR3 reads TGCAGTGCCGCCGCTTTTAGGGAAGGGGTAGATACGCAGTATTTT. Its translation is CSAAAFREGVDTQYF.